These 32 T cell receptor beta chains originate from one sample sequenced in a study of blood T cell repertoires in COVID-19 (dated by TCRdb to the early 2020s). Library preparation employed the immunoSEQ multiplex PCR assay. TCRdb took over this immuneACCESS table, retaining in-frame rearrangements with V and J assigned. Such tables are incomplete; in checked studies, under half of the missing clones stem from an unresolved V gene, and the remainder is unexplained. The sample table holds under 55,000 clones, of which over 80% were seen once. The top ten clones comprise 2% to 2.5% of the sample. Sequencing was performed on peripheral blood. The receptors were sampled from a woman of 80 years or more with COVID-19, enrolled during active disease.

This chain connects TRBV19 to TRBJ1-1, with TRBD1 matching 7 bases. J lost 0 bases, V lost 7 bases, and 8 bases had no gene match. Germline CDR1 reads LNHDA; CDR2 reads SQIVND (reference sequence). The CDR3 loop spans 15 amino acids. This CDR3 is CASTRDRKVNTEAFF. The CDR3 region has the DNA TGTGCCAGTACTAGGGACAGAAAGGTGAACACTGAAGCTTTCTTT.

This sequence joins TRBV2 and TRBJ2-1; tentatively, D is TRBD1 (6 bases). Germline loops: CDR1 SNHLY, CDR2 FYNNEI. The CDR3 is 13 residues long. Trimming pared 6 bases from V and 11 bases from J, leaving 17 bases between. In nucleotides, the CDR3 is TGTGCCAGCAGGGGGGCGGTGAGCACGCAGCAGTTCTTC. It translates to CASRGAVSTQQFF.

The chain links TRBV3-1 (or the pseudogene TRBV3-2) to TRBJ1-2; TRBD1 matches 8 bases. Germline V gives CDR1 LGHDT, CDR2 YNNKEL (reference sequence). After removal of 6 bases from V and 2 bases from J, the junction contained 11 bases not matched to a gene. The CDR3 runs 16 residues. CDR3 region: CASRSTGVPFNYGYTF. The CDR3 region has the DNA TGTGCCAGCAGGTCGACAGGGGTTCCCTTCAACTATGGCTACACCTTC.

The rearrangement links TRBV28 to TRBJ1-2; 7 bases are shared with TRBD1. The junction had 16 bases not matched to a gene; V was cut back by 1 base and J by 5 bases. The germline gives CDR1 MDHEN, CDR2 SYDVKM. CDR3 length: 18 amino acids. The CDR3 bases are TGTGCCAGCAGTTTATATGGGGTTGGGAGACAGGGCGCATATGGCTACACCTTC. Translation: CASSLYGVGRQGAYGYTF.

The V and J genes are TRBV29-1 and TRBJ2-1; 13 bases agree with TRBD2. Germline CDR1 reads SQVTM; CDR2 reads ANQGSEA. With 4 bases clipped from V and 3 bases from J, the junction kept 3 bases outside the gene matches. The CDR3 is 15 amino acids. CDR3 sequence: CSVGRTSGSYNEQFF. As DNA, the CDR3 is TGCAGCGTTGGTAGGACTAGCGGGAGCTACAATGAGCAGTTCTTC.

This chain connects TRBV6-5 to TRBJ1-1, with D perhaps TRBD1 (5 bases). The CDR3 loop spans 14 amino acids. Germline assignment: CDR1 MNHEY and CDR2 SVGAGI. Between the trimmed V and J ends, which lost 6 bases and 3 bases, there was a span of 14 bases. In nucleotides, the CDR3 is TGTGCCAGCAGACAGATCCAAGGGGACACTGAAGCTTTCTTT. Its protein product is CASRQIQGDTEAFF.

This clone was seen only once. The chain links TRBV25-1 to TRBJ2-1; 9 bases map to TRBD1. There are 17 residues in the CDR3. The germline CDR1 and CDR2 sequences are MGHDK and SYGVNS. V trimming: 0 bases; J trimming: 3 bases; junction bases outside the gene matches: 6. In nucleotides, the CDR3 is TGTGCCAGCAGTGAATATATCGGGACAGGGAACTACAATGAGCAGTTCTTC. Residues: CASSEYIGTGNYNEQFF.

The rearrangement links TRBV28 to TRBJ1-4; weak D call: TRBD1 (5 bases). With 2 bases removed from V and 12 bases from J, the gap between germline ends came to 19 bases. The CDR3 extends over 15 amino acids. Germline-derived CDR1 and CDR2 are MDHEN and SYDVKM. This CDR3 reads CASSLPNAGGGELFF. The CDR3 bases are TGTGCCAGCAGTTTACCAAATGCCGGGGGAGGAGAACTGTTTTTT.

The chain links TRBV27 to TRBJ2-3; TRBD2 aligns across 8 bases. This CDR3 comprises 18 residues. Per germline, CDR1 MNHEY and CDR2 SMNVEV (reference sequence). V lost 4 bases to trimming and J lost 1 base; unmatched junction nucleotides: 13. CDR3 sequence reads: CASSSLRRGRGGTDTQYF. The CDR3 bases are TGTGCCAGCAGTTCCCTCCGGCGAGGGCGGGGGGGCACAGATACGCAGTATTTT.

The V call is TRBV12-3 or TRBV12-4, the J call TRBJ1-5, with D perhaps TRBD1 (5 bases). Trimming shortened V by 6 bases and J by 2 bases, and 8 bases separated the two germline ends. The CDR3 sequence is 13 residues long. In DNA, the CDR3 is TGTGCCAGCAGCCAACAGGGCAATCAGCCCCAGCATTTT. Translated: CASSQQGNQPQHF.

The genes are TRBV4-1 and TRBJ2-7; 14 nucleotides match TRBD2. The CDR3 is made up of 17 amino acids. CDR1 MGHRA and CDR2 YSYEKL come from the germline V gene. Unmatched junction bases numbered 4, after V lost 1 base and J lost 2 bases. Here the CDR3 reads CASSQATSGRAPYEQYF. CDR3 DNA sequence: TGCGCCAGCAGCCAAGCGACTAGCGGGAGGGCCCCCTACGAGCAGTACTTC.

The V call is TRBV29-1, the J call TRBJ2-1; 10 nucleotides align to TRBD2. The length of the CDR3 is 13 residues. Looked up from germline, CDR1 is SQVTM and CDR2 is ANQGSEA. V dropped 6 bases and J dropped 6; count of bases not matched to a gene: 5. CDR3 DNA: TGCAGCGTGCCCCGGACTAGCGGCAATGAGCAGTTCTTC. Translated: CSVPRTSGNEQFF.

This chain uses TRBV7-9 with TRBJ2-1, with 7 nucleotides matching TRBD2. Germline CDR1 is SEHNR and CDR2 is FQNEAQ (reference sequence). The CDR3 is 13 residues long. V shed 6 bases and J 15 bases; nucleotides not matched to a gene: 14. The CDR3 DNA reads TGTGCCAGCAGTCTTACCGGGACTACCTCTGGGTTCTTC. It yields the protein CASSLTGTTSGFF. Variable domain in full (rest from reference TRBV7-9 and TRBJ2-1): DTGVSQNPRHKITKRGQNVTFRCDPISEHNRLYWYRQTLGQGPEFLTYFQNEAQLEKSRLLSDRFSAERPKGSFSTLEIQRTEQGDSAMYLCASSLTGTTSGFFGPGTRLTVL.

The chain couples TRBV27 to TRBJ1-6; possibly TRBD1 for D (5 bases). Looked up from germline, CDR1 is MNHEY and CDR2 is SMNVEV (reference sequence). This CDR3 has 13 residues. Deletions cut 2 bases from V and 7 bases from J, with 6 bases between. CDR3 in amino acids: CASSLKGNSPLHF. CDR3 DNA: TGTGCCAGCAGTTTAAAGGGGAATTCACCCCTCCACTTT.

The V call is TRBV3-1 (or the pseudogene TRBV3-2), the J call TRBJ2-1; 8 nucleotides line up with TRBD2. CDR1 is LGHDT, CDR2 YNNKEL, per germline (reference sequence). CDR3 length equals 15 residues. V was clipped by 2 bases and J by 10 bases; unmatched bases: 10. CDR3 amino acids: CASSQQRGRKNEQFF. CDR3 nucleotides: TGTGCCAGCAGCCAACAGCGGGGGCGAAAGAACGAGCAGTTCTTC.

This clone was counted once. This chain uses TRBV30 with TRBJ1-5; TRBD1 agrees at 9 bases. Germline CDR1 reads GTSNPN; CDR2 reads SVGIG (reference sequence). V was pared by 4 bases and J by 7 bases, with 5 bases of the junction left unmatched. The CDR3 sequence is 13 residues long. The CDR3 DNA is TGTGCCTGGACCGAGGACAGGGGACAGCCCCAGCATTTT. Its translation: CAWTEDRGQPQHF.

The chain uses TRBV7-9 and TRBJ1-2, with D unresolved. V was clipped by 4 bases and J by 6 bases, with 9 bases between them. CDR3 size: 12 residues. Germline V gene sequence: CDR1 SEHNR, CDR2 FQNEAQ (reference sequence). CDR3 in amino acids: CASSSPVDGYTF. CDR3 nucleotide sequence: TGTGCCAGCAGCTCCCCGGTCGATGGCTACACCTTC. The full variable domain, in which reference TRBV7-9 and TRBJ1-2 provide the parts outside the CDR3, is DTGVSQNPRHKITKRGQNVTFRCDPISEHNRLYWYRQTLGQGPEFLTYFQNEAQLEKSRLLSDRFSAERPKGSFSTLEIQRTEQGDSAMYLCASSSPVDGYTFGSGTRLTVV.

There are a few counts of this clone. The J gene is TRBJ1-1, the V gene TRBV11-1, with unresolved D. The germline CDR1 and CDR2 sequences are SGHAT and FQDESV (reference sequence). V shed 4 bases and J shed 4 bases, with 13 bases lying between them. This CDR3 has 14 amino acids. For the CDR3, the DNA is TGTGCCAGCAGCTCGAAGATAAAGAGCACTGAAGCTTTCTTT. Amino acids: CASSSKIKSTEAFF.

This clone showed up just once. V usage is TRBV19 and J usage is TRBJ2-1, with 8 bases fitting TRBD1. The CDR3 is 13 amino acids. V was clipped by 8 bases and J by 3 bases; unmatched bases: 3. Germline assignment: CDR1 LNHDA and CDR2 SQIVND (reference sequence). This CDR3 reads CASSTGVYNEQFF. The CDR3 DNA reads TGTGCCAGTTCGACAGGGGTCTACAATGAGCAGTTCTTC.

The chain joins TRBV24-1 to TRBJ2-3, with TRBD1 as a possible D gene (5 bases). The V gene lost 3 bases and the J gene lost 3 bases, with 12 bases spanning the gap. This CDR3 is 15 amino acids long. Germline V gene lookup returns CDR1 KGHDR and CDR2 SFDVKD. The CDR3 region has the DNA TGTGCCACCAGTGATGTGGGGAAGGGGACAGATACGCAGTATTTT. Translating gives CATSDVGKGTDTQYF.

The chain recombines TRBV6-4 with TRBJ1-1; unclear D gene. With 5 bases removed from V and 1 base from J, the gap between germline ends came to 11 bases. The CDR3 has 14 residues. In germline, CDR1 is MRHNA, CDR2 SNTAGT. CDR3 bases: TGTGCCAGCAGTAAACACCGGGAGAACACTGAAGCTTTCTTT. Its translation is CASSKHRENTEAFF.

The V call is TRBV24-1, the J call TRBJ2-1; TRBD2 aligns across 14 bases. The length of the CDR3 is 16 residues. Germline-derived CDR1 and CDR2 are KGHDR and SFDVKD. J gave up 8 bases and V 4 bases, and 6 bases lay outside the gene matches. The chain's CDR3 is CATSDPGLAGGDEQFF. The CDR3 nucleotides are TGTGCCACCAGTGACCCCGGACTAGCGGGAGGAGATGAGCAGTTCTTC.

The rearrangement links TRBV7-3 to TRBJ1-1, with D perhaps TRBD1 (5 bases). The CDR3 is 12 residues long. CDR1 is SGHTA and CDR2 is FQGTGA in the germline V gene. The ends were cut back, 5 bases at V and 7 bases at J, with 11 bases in the middle. The CDR3 here is CASSRPGGEAFF. DNA of the CDR3: TGTGCCAGCAGCCGACCCGGGGGTGAAGCTTTCTTT.

CDR3 protein: CASREGPQPQHF. As DNA, the CDR3 is TGTGCCAGTAGGGAGGGTCCCCAGCCCCAGCATTTT. The chain combines TRBV19 with TRBJ1-5, with unresolved D. The germline V gene encodes CDR1 LNHDA and CDR2 SQIVND (reference sequence). Trimming shortened V by 6 bases and J by 7 bases, and 10 bases separated the two germline ends. The CDR3 consists of 12 residues.

A few counts support this clone. The chain recombines TRBV19 with TRBJ1-5; D call uncertain. V shed 2 bases and J shed 4 bases, with 6 bases lying between them. Germline V gives CDR1 LNHDA, CDR2 SQIVND (reference sequence). The CDR3 totals 13 residues. The CDR3 region has the DNA TGTGCCAGTAGTATATCCCTGAATCAGCCCCAGCATTTT. Encoded protein: CASSISLNQPQHF.

The chain is built from TRBV7-2 and TRBJ1-4; D is possibly TRBD1 (5 bases). V dropped 1 base and J dropped 8 bases, with 14 bases sitting between them. The CDR3 extends over 15 amino acids. CDR1 is SGHTA and CDR2 is FQGNSA in the germline V gene. The CDR3 nucleotides are TGTGCCAGCAGCTTAGTCGTCAGGGAGGGAGAAAAACTGTTTTTT. Translated, it gives CASSLVVREGEKLFF.

The chain has TRBV5-1 and TRBJ2-5, with D tentatively TRBD2 (7 bases). The V and J ends lost 5 bases and 1 base respectively, with 21 bases between them. CDR3 length: 17 residues. Germline CDR1 SGHRS, CDR2 YFSETQ. The CDR3: CASRGIRGANPQETQYF. Written as DNA, the CDR3 is TGCGCCAGCAGAGGGATTCGGGGGGCTAACCCCCAAGAGACCCAGTACTTC.

The chain carries TRBV5-1 and TRBJ1-1; 7 bases match TRBD1. V gave up 3 bases and J gave up 2 bases; unmatched junction bases: 7. CDR3 size: 15 residues. Per germline, CDR1 SGHRS and CDR2 YFSETQ. The CDR3, as DNA: TGCGCCAGCAGCTCCAGAACAGGGGTAAACACTGAAGCTTTCTTT. Protein sequence: CASSSRTGVNTEAFF.

This clone was counted once. The J gene is TRBJ1-2, the V gene TRBV27; D ambiguous. The CDR3 extends over 13 amino acids. V was cut by 1 base and J by 2 bases, with 5 bases left in between. CDR1 is MNHEY and CDR2 is SMNVEV in the germline V gene (reference sequence). CDR3 residues: CASSLFRNYGYTF. Written as DNA, the CDR3 is TGTGCCAGCAGTTTATTTCGGAACTATGGCTACACCTTC.

The rearrangement uses TRBV6-5 and TRBJ2-7, with TRBD1 matching over 11 bases. The trim removed 7 bases at V and 5 bases at J, leaving 7 bases unmatched. The CDR3 runs 14 residues. Germline CDR1 MNHEY, CDR2 SVGAGI. The CDR3 reads CASIRDRGGHEQYF. CDR3 in DNA: TGTGCCAGCATCCGGGACAGGGGGGGGCACGAGCAGTACTTC.

The V call is TRBV15, the J call TRBJ2-7, with 7 positions matching TRBD1. Germline values: CDR1 LNHNV, CDR2 YYDKDF (reference sequence). V shed 5 bases and J 6 bases; nucleotides not matched to a gene: 10. This CDR3 comprises 14 residues. The CDR3 DNA follows: TGTGCCACCAGCTCCTTACAGGGGATGCGCGAGCAGTACTTC. It yields the protein CATSSLQGMREQYF.

The rearrangement uses TRBV18 and TRBJ1-2; 9 bases agree with TRBD1. This CDR3 comprises 15 residues. Per germline, CDR1 KGHSH and CDR2 LQKENI. Trimming removed 3 bases from V and 2 bases from J; junction bases left unmatched: 4. CDR3 in amino acids: CASSPGQGINYGYTF. The CDR3 nucleotides read TGTGCCAGCTCACCGGGACAGGGAATCAACTATGGCTACACCTTC.